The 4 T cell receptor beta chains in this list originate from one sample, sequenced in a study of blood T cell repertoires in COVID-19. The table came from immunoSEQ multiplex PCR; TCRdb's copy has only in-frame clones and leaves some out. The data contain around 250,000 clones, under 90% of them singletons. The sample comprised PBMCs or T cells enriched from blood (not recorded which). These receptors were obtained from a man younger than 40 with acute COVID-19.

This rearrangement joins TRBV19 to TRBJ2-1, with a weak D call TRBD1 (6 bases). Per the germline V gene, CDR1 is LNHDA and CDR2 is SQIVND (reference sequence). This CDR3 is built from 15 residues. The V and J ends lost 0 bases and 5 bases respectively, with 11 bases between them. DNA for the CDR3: TGTGCCAGTAGTATAGATGGGGGCGTTGACAATGAGCAGTTCTTC. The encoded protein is CASSIDGGVDNEQFF.

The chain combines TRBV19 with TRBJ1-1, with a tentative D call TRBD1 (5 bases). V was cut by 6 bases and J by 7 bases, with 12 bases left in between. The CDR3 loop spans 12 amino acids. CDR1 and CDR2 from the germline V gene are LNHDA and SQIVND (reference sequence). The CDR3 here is CASSAQGLEAFF. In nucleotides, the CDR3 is TGTGCCAGTAGCGCGCAGGGTCTTGAAGCTTTCTTT.

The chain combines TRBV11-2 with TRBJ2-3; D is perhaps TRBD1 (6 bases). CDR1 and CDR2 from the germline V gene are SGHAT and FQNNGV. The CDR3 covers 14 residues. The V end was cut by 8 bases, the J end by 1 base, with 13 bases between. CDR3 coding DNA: TGTGCCAGCGTTAGACAGGCAGGCACAGATACGCAGTATTTT. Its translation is CASVRQAGTDTQYF.

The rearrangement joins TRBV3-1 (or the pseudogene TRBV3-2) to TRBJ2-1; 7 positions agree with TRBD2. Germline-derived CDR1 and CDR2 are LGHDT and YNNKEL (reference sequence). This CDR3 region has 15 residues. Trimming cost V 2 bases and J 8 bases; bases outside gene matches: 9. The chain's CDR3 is CASSQSTSRRDEQFF. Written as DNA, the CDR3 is TGTGCCAGCAGCCAATCGACTAGCAGGCGGGATGAGCAGTTCTTC.